This TCR beta chain derives from a study of PD-1 blockade in classical Hodgkin lymphoma. Across the whole study: Nivolumab 3 mg/kg was given intravenously every 2 weeks.

Method: immunoSEQ multiplex PCR; TCRdb's copy keeps in-frame clones and lacks some. Altogether roughly 26,000 clones are present, 85% to 90% being singletons, with the ten largest covering around 2.6%. Brentuximab vedotin exposure varied among the patients, all of whom had relapsed after autologous stem cell transplantation. The CDR3 sequence is 15 residues long. Germline V gene data show CDR1 as SGHTA and CDR2 as FQGTGA. With V trimmed by 4 bases and J by 2 bases, 6 bases remained unmatched. The receptor comes from a human donor with classical Hodgkin lymphoma. The sample here was peripheral blood mononuclear cells (PBMCs), taken at baseline. The chain uses TRBV7-3 and TRBJ2-3, with 7 bases fitting TRBD1. The CDR3 nucleotides are TGTGCCAGCAGCTCCACAGGGGCCCCCACAGATACGCAGTATTTT. As protein: CASSSTGAPTDTQYF.